Described below is a single T cell receptor beta chain sequence and its context. Its target is not known. This sample is drawn from a study of blood T cells in healthy people across ages. Study results and limitations: PBMC samples, being unsorted, prevented any conclusive comparison of naive and antigen-experienced cells. CMV status of donors was unknown, possibly confounding expanded clonotype changes.

For the second PCR, which ran for about 6 to 11 cycles, a sample-barcoded 5' primer and a J-beta primer mix were used. TCRdb re-analysed the 5' RACE reads in MiXCR, keeping a single row per CDR3 protein. The sample records about 1.4 million distinct CDR3 sequences, roughly 64% being singletons. The CDR3 extends over 18 amino acids. The germline gives CDR1 LGHNA, CDR2 YSLEER. The ends lost 2 bases at V and 11 bases at J; junction bases unmatched: 13. The rearrangement links TRBV4-3 to TRBJ1-6; the match to TRBD1 covers 12 bases. The receptor was isolated from a man younger than 35 in good health. The sequencing sample was made of blood. CDR3 bases: TGCGCCAGCAGCCAAAATTACCGGGACAGGGGGCGCGCAGCACCCCTCCACTTT. This codes for CASSQNYRDRGRAAPLHF.